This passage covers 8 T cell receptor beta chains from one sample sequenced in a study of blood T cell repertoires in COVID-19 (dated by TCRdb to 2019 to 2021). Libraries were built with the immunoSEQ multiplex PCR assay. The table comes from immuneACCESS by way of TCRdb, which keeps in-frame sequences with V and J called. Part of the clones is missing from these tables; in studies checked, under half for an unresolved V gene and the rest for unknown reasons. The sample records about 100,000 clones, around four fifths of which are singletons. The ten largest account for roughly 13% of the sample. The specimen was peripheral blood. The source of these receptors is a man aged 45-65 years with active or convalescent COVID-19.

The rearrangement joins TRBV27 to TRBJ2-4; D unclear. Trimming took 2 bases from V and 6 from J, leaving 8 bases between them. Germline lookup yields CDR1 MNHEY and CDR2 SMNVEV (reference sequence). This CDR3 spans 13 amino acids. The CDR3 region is CASSLGQANIQYF. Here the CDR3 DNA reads TGTGCCAGCAGTTTAGGTCAGGCAAACATTCAGTACTTC.

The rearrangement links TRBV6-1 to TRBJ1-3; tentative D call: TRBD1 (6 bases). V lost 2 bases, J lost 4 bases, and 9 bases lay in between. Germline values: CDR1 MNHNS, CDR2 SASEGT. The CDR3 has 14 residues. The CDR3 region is CASSETRGGNTIYF. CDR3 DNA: TGTGCCAGCAGTGAAACCAGGGGAGGAAACACCATATATTTT.

CDR3 residues: CASSAQGASNQPQHF. The CDR3 region has the DNA TGTGCCAGCAGTGCACAGGGGGCTAGCAATCAGCCCCAGCATTTT. The genes are TRBV2 and TRBJ1-5; 9 nucleotides align to TRBD1. Per the germline V gene, CDR1 is SNHLY and CDR2 is FYNNEI. With 4 bases clipped from V and 0 bases from J, the junction kept 1 base outside the gene matches. The CDR3 sequence is 15 residues long.

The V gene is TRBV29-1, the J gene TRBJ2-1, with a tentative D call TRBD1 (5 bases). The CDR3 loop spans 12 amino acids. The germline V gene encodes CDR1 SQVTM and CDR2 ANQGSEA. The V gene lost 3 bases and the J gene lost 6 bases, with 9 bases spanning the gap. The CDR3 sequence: CSVDRQFNEQFF. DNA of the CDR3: TGCAGCGTTGACAGACAGTTCAATGAGCAGTTCTTC.

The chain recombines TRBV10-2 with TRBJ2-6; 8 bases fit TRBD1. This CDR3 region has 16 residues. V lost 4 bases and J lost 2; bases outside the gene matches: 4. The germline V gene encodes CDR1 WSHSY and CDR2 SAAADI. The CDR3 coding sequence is TGCGCCAGCAGTGCCAACAGGGGGACTGGGGCCAACGTCCTGACTTTC. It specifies CASSANRGTGANVLTF.

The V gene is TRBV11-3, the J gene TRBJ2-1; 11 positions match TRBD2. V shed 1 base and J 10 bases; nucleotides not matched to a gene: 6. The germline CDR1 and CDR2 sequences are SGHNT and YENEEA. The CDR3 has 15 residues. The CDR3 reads CASSLAGGLAAEQFF. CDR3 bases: TGTGCCAGCAGCTTAGCCGGGGGACTAGCGGCCGAGCAGTTCTTC.

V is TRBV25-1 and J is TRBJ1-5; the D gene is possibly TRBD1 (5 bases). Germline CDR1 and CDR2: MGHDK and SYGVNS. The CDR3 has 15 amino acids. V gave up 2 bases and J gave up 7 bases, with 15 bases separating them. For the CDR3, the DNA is TGTGCCAGCAGTGAAGGGCGATCAGGGCTGCAGCCCCAGCATTTT. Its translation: CASSEGRSGLQPQHF. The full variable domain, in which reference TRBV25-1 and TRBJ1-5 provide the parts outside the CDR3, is EADIYQTPRYLVIGTGKKITLECSQTMGHDKMYWYQQDPGMELHLIHYSYGVNSTEKGDLSSESTVSRIRTEHFPLTLESARPSHTSQYLCASSEGRSGLQPQHFGDGTRLSIL.

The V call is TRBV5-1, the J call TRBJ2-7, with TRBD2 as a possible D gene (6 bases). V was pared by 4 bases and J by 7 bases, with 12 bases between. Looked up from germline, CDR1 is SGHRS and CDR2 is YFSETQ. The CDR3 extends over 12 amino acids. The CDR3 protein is CASSPGGAEQYF. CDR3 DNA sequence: TGCGCCAGCAGCCCCGGGGGAGCTGAGCAGTACTTC.